The rows below give T cell receptor beta chains drawn from one sample of a study of monozygotic twins with inflammatory bowel disease. One entry per CDR3 protein, without DNA, is what TCRdb gives after re-calling the 5' RACE reads. This table lists around 410,000 distinct CDR3 sequences. Sequenced: blood. Source of these receptors: a human donor with ulcerative colitis or Crohn's disease, or a healthy co-twin of an affected twin (not recorded which). The CDR3 runs from the conserved cysteine through the conserved F or W. The order of the fields is J gene, V gene, CDR3 protein.

J: TRBJ2-3
V: TRBV7-9
CDR3: CASSILQSASTDTQYF

J: TRBJ1-5
V: TRBV24-1
CDR3: CATSGQGMDQPQHF

J: TRBJ2-1
V: TRBV7-9
CDR3: CASSLGVRDRGRFEQFF

J: TRBJ2-1
V: TRBV27
CDR3: CATGTSAAFGYNEQFF

J: TRBJ1-4
V: TRBV7-9
CDR3: CASSLGSLPGGEKLFF

J: TRBJ1-2
V: TRBV28
CDR3: CASSPGTGHHGYTF

J: TRBJ2-7
V: TRBV27
CDR3: CASRRGWSSYEQYF

J: TRBJ2-3
V: TRBV3-1
CDR3: CASSQKLGGAQYF

J: TRBJ2-4
V: TRBV29-1
CDR3: CSVDSLNMQYF

J: TRBJ1-2
V: TRBV2
CDR3: CASRLGTGNGYTF

J: TRBJ2-3
V: TRBV29-1
CDR3: CSVERSAGTQYF

J: TRBJ1-1
V: TRBV5-1
CDR3: CASSLEGSGVTEAFF

J: TRBJ2-7
V: TRBV3-1
CDR3: CASSQVSSGTYEQYF

J: TRBJ2-7
V: TRBV28
CDR3: CASSLVPGLAGGLYEQYF

J: TRBJ1-5
V: TRBV15
CDR3: CATSRGVGGATSRNQPQHF

J: TRBJ2-5
V: TRBV5-1
CDR3: CASSSRDRDPETQYF

J: TRBJ2-1
V: TRBV12-3/TRBV12-4
CDR3: CASSLDGDYNEQFF

J: TRBJ2-1
V: TRBV5-1
CDR3: CASSSSGGGSYNEQFF

J: TRBJ1-2
V: TRBV28
CDR3: CASSLIPEYGYTF

J: TRBJ2-7
V: TRBV12-3/TRBV12-4
CDR3: CASTLDDRVDEQYF

J: TRBJ2-3
V: TRBV29-1
CDR3: CSVGPGSDTQYF

J: TRBJ2-2
V: TRBV30
CDR3: CAWSVVAGELFF

J: TRBJ1-3
V: TRBV4-3
CDR3: CASSQDVGNTIYF

J: TRBJ2-5
V: TRBV6-1
CDR3: CASSERRQGQETQYF

J: TRBJ2-2
V: TRBV5-1
CDR3: CASSAEPGRNTGELFF

J: TRBJ1-2
V: TRBV7-2
CDR3: CASSLVGQGAGGYTF

J: TRBJ2-2
V: TRBV29-1
CDR3: CSVAGTLFGELFF

J: TRBJ2-1
V: TRBV20-1
CDR3: CSARDKLFNEQFF

J: TRBJ2-7
V: TRBV20-1
CDR3: CSARAGFYEQYF

J: TRBJ1-1
V: TRBV5-1
CDR3: CASSLGGLTNTEAFF

J: TRBJ1-1
V: TRBV5-1
CDR3: CASSVVQGAAEAFF

J: TRBJ2-6
V: TRBV12-3/TRBV12-4
CDR3: CASSSPRGRGLGSGANVLTF

J: TRBJ2-3
V: TRBV6-2/TRBV6-3
CDR3: CASSYSASGRDTQYF

J: TRBJ2-3
V: TRBV10-1
CDR3: CASSGSTDTQYF

J: TRBJ2-5
V: TRBV29-1
CDR3: CSVAVGMETQYF

J: TRBJ2-7
V: TRBV7-9
CDR3: CASSPRGEVGYEQYF

J: TRBJ2-3
V: TRBV20-1
CDR3: CSAREAGATDTQYF

J: TRBJ2-7
V: TRBV12-3/TRBV12-4
CDR3: CASSLSQNSYEQYF

J: TRBJ2-3
V: TRBV11-2
CDR3: CASSTRLAGGRDTQYF

J: TRBJ2-1
V: TRBV7-9
CDR3: CASSRSGTSGYNEQFF

J: TRBJ1-1
V: TRBV10-3
CDR3: CATLRTEGSGTEAFF

J: TRBJ2-2
V: TRBV15
CDR3: CATSRAAGANTGELFF

J: TRBJ1-1
V: TRBV19
CDR3: CASSGYGTGNTEAFF

J: TRBJ2-5
V: TRBV15
CDR3: CATSRPGQGVRETQYF

J: TRBJ1-1
V: TRBV6-1
CDR3: CASSRRAGGTEAFF

J: TRBJ1-2
V: TRBV7-2
CDR3: CASSLQPGTGGPSNYGYTF